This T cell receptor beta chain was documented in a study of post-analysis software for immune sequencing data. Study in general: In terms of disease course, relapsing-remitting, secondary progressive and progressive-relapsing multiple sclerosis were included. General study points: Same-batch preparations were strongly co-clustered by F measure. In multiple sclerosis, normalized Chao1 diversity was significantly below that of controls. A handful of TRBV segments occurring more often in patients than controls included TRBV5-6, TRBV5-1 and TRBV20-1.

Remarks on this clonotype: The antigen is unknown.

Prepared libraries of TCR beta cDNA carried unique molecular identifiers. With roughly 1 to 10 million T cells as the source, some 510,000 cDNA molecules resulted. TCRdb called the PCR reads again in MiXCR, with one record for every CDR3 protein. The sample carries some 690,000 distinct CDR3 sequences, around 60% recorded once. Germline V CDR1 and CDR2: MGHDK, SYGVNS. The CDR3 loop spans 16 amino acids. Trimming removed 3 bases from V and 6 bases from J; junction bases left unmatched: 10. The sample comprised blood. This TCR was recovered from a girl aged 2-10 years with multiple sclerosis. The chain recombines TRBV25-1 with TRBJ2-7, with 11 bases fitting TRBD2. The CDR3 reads CASSDQGLAGGSEQYF. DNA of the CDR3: TGTGCCAGCAGTGACCAAGGACTAGCGGGCGGAAGCGAGCAGTACTTC.